Included here is one T cell receptor (beta chain) sequence, with context. Its antigen is currently not known. No base quality information exists; no much larger clone differs at one position. Library preparation used the immunoSEQ multiplex PCR assay. Here the immuneACCESS table is served through TCRdb, limited to in-frame sequences with V and J called. Missing clones are a known gap in these copies; in checked studies unresolved V genes cover under half, and the rest lacks a known reason. This sample holds roughly 50,000 clones; about 88% were observed only once. 17% of the sample lies in the top ten. The study tested focal radiation therapy combined with CTLA-4 blockade (ipilimumab) in patients with chemo-refractory metastatic non-small-cell lung cancer. The CDR3, cysteine through phenylalanine, is 14 amino acids long. Only the CDR3 DNA is retained, 42 bases long and in frame from the first base. Germline trimming: 5 bases from V, 8 bases from J; junction bases outside gene matches: 9. CDR1 MNHEY and CDR2 SVGAGI are derived from the germline V gene.

These data belong to a study of radiotherapy plus CTLA-4 blockade in lung cancer (dated by TCRdb to 2016 to 2019). For the study in its entirety: Objective responses occurred in 18% of enrolled patients, and around 29% achieved disease control. General conclusions and limits of the study: After treatment with radiotherapy and ipilimumab, TCR clones that originated in tumors expanded in peripheral blood. Early dynamic changes in blood T cell clones, together with increased serum interferon-beta after radiation, were reported as the strongest predictors of response.

The chain was built from TRBV6-5 and TRBJ1-5, and TRBD1 matches 7 of the central bases. The receptor comes from a human donor with non-small cell lung cancer that progressed on radiotherapy plus ipilimumab. Some clones in this sample may be carry-over from other donors' samples. The source material was peripheral blood, sampled from a patient treated with radiotherapy plus ipilimumab. For the CDR3, the sequence is CASSQRQGREPQHF. The nucleotides are TGTGCCAGCAGTCAACGACAGGGCAGGGAGCCCCAGCATTTT.